This TCR beta chain was sequenced in a study of graft-versus-host responses after intestinal transplantation. Across the study: Every transplant recipient was induced with anti-thymocyte globulin, then maintained on tacrolimus and steroids for around 3 years. Points from the study as a whole: Allografts of one patient group, those with graft-donor T cell macrochimerism, had high graft-versus-host to host-versus-graft clonal ratios.

The CDR3 contains 14 residues. V lost 5 bases to trimming and J lost 11 bases; unmatched junction nucleotides: 11. Germline lookup yields CDR1 SEHNR and CDR2 FQNEAQ (reference sequence). The table came from immunoSEQ multiplex PCR; TCRdb's copy has only in-frame clones and leaves some out. The sample records 25,000 to 30,000 clones, around 94% being singletons. In the case of this clone: Antigen unknown.

The TCR comes from a human patient who received an intestinal transplant, so some T cells may come from the graft donor. The rearrangement links TRBV7-9 to TRBJ1-4; 7 bases are shared with TRBD1. The sequences come from PBMCs, collected more than 29 days after intestinal transplant. The DNA for the CDR3 is TGTGCCAGCAGCCAATTCCAGGGGGGAGAGAAACTGTTTTTT. Amino acids: CASSQFQGGEKLFF.